A selection of T cell receptor beta chains follows, all from one sample in a study of T-cell reconstitution after alpha-beta-depleted transplantation in children. One entry per CDR3 protein, called by TCRdb with MiXCR from the PCR reads. The repertoire includes some 3,100 distinct CDR3 sequences, 11% of them detected once, and around 85% sits in the top ten. This sample comprised PBMCs, mostly from graft donor cells, obtained 360 days after TCRalphabeta/CD19-depleted stem cell transplant. The receptors here all came from a patient aged 2-10 years who had a stem cell transplant for inherited bone marrow failure, so the T cells may come from the graft donor. Each CDR3 is given without its conserved first and last residue.

TRBV12-3/TRBV12-4 | ASSLRGRENTQY
TRBV5-1 | ASRRTGSSYEQY
TRBV4-3 | ASSQVTGLNTEAF
TRBV28 | ASSSTGTGGNQPQH
TRBV9 | ASSVSTDRGQHVLT
TRBV5-4 | ASSLERWRDEQF
TRBV3-1 | ASSQVLKRGCEQY
TRBV9 | ASSVKPRGQGSYEQY
TRBV7-2 | ASSLARGTQY
TRBV7-9 | ASSFMGDSPLH
TRBV7-9 | ASSLRTGATQY
TRBV7-1 | ASSAEYQRIEQF
TRBV5-1 | ASSPGQGDQPQH
TRBV27 | ASSFGPGQGYEKLF
TRBV10-3 | AIRATGLYEQY